A selection of T cell receptor beta chains follows, all from one sample in a study of CXCR3-negative and CXCR3-positive naive CD8 T cells. TCRdb reprocessed the 5' RACE reads and keeps a single row for each CDR3 protein, giving no DNA. The sample has roughly 8,700 distinct CDR3 sequences, and its top ten clones hold approximately 2%. Sequencing was carried out using naive CXCR3- CD8+ T cells from blood. The origin of the receptors is a human donor in good health. Some clones in this sample may be carry-over from other donors' samples. Both conserved end residues are part of each CDR3. For some rows the clone size is stated as once, few or many, or as a class when expanded; others skip it.

j_call v_call clone_size cdr3_aa
TRBJ1-1 TRBV27 . CASSLSEEGLGTEAFF
TRBJ2-3 TRBV6-5 . CATSQGAFADTQYF
TRBJ2-1 TRBV2 medium-sized CASSDPASGMNEQFF
TRBJ2-2 TRBV6-6 . CASSSGLAASLFF
TRBJ1-2 TRBV7-8 . CASSFSDYGYTF
TRBJ2-5 TRBV6-2/TRBV6-3 . CASMPGWGTQETQYF
TRBJ1-1 TRBV7-9 medium-sized CASSFAGTEAFF
TRBJ2-7 TRBV6-2/TRBV6-3 . CASTDIGLWGDEQYF
TRBJ1-2 TRBV7-9 . CASSYPDRGLPYGYTF
TRBJ2-1 TRBV7-6 . CASSSQGGLADNEQFF
TRBJ2-6 TRBV29-1 . CSVEFTSGANVLTF
TRBJ2-7 TRBV29-1 medium-sized CSVLDSYEQYF
TRBJ1-1 TRBV12-3/TRBV12-4 medium-sized CASSSGPRDGVTEAFF
TRBJ2-7 TRBV7-6 medium-sized CASSLSLAGGPEQYF
TRBJ1-5 TRBV10-1 . CASSERAVDSDSNQPQHF
TRBJ2-7 TRBV6-1 . CASSEALGPWEQYF
TRBJ2-2 TRBV5-6 . CASSLDLQGRTGELFF
TRBJ2-1 TRBV6-5 . CASSSPSGRASYNEQFF
TRBJ2-1 TRBV20-1 medium-sized CSARDWLLNEQFF